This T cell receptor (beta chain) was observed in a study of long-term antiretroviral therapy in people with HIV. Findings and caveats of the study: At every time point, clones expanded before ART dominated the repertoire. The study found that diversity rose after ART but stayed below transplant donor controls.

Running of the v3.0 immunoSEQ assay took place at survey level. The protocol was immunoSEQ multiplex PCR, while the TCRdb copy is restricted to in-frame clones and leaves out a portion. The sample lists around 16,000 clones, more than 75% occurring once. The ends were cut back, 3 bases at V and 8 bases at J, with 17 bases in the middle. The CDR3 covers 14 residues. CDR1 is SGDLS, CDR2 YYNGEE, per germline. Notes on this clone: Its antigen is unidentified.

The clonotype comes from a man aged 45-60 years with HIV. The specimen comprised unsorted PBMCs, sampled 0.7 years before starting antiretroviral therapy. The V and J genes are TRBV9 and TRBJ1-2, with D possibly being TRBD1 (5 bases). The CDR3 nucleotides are TGTGCCAGCAGCGCCGACGTTGGGGCGGGGGGCTACACCTTC. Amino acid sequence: CASSADVGAGGYTF.